This TCR beta chain was sequenced for a study of monozygotic twins with inflammatory bowel disease. The study, taken as a whole, reports: Repertoire similarity did not separate concordant from discordant twins, possibly from limited power. It was not supported that a single strong signal or clonotype was associated with IBD.

A note on this clonotype: Antigen: not known.

Each CDR3 protein gets one entry in TCRdb, which reprocessed the 5' RACE reads and gives no DNA. The sample totals about 210,000 distinct CDR3 sequences. The TCR originated in a human donor with ulcerative colitis or Crohn's disease, or a healthy co-twin of an affected twin (not recorded which). The sample was blood.

CDR3 residues: CASSMLTSTDTQYF. This chain connects TRBV5-5 to TRBJ2-3. The CDR3 runs 14 residues. Germline CDR1 and CDR2: SGHKS and YYEKEE (reference sequence).